The rows below give T cell receptor beta chains drawn from one sample of a study of T cell repertoires in cytomegalovirus infection. One entry per CDR3 protein results from TCRdb running MiXCR on the reads. The data contain some 220,000 distinct CDR3 sequences, about 12% of them singletons. The specimen was PBMCs. The receptors originated from a human donor in good health (CMV status not recorded). Some clones in this sample may be carry-over from other donors' samples. Each CDR3 is given with its conserved first and last residue. D genes are given only for firm matches. Clone size is shown for a subset of rows, as once, few, many or a class of expanded clone.

>NA|TRBV20-1|TRBD2|TRBJ2-3
TGCAGTGCTAGAGATCGGCGGGAGGGCACAGATACGCAGTATTTT
CSARDRREGTDTQYF
>few|TRBV7-3|TRBD2|TRBJ2-1
TGTGCCAGCAGCCAGGGCCTAGCGGGGGTTGCGGAGCAGTTCTTC
CASSQGLAGVAEQFF
>many|TRBV7-3|NA|TRBJ2-7
TGTGCCAGCAGTCTTCCGGGGCGCTCCGAGCAGTACTTC
CASSLPGRSEQYF
>many|TRBV7-9|TRBD1|TRBJ2-7
TGTGCCAGCAGCTTAGGAGGACAGGTCGACGAGCAGTACTTC
CASSLGGQVDEQYF
>many|TRBV4-3|NA|TRBJ2-4
TGCGCCAGCAGCCAAGAGGAGGGCCCGGGGGCCAAAAACATTCAGTACTTC
CASSQEEGPGAKNIQYF
>many|TRBV7-2|NA|TRBJ2-1
TGTGCCAGCAGCTTGATGGTGGACAATGAGCAGTTCTTC
CASSLMVDNEQFF
>many|TRBV14|TRBD1|TRBJ1-6
TGTGCCACCAGACAGGGAGGTTCTAATTCACCCCTCCACTTT
CATRQGGSNSPLHF
>few|TRBV28|NA|TRBJ2-5
TGTGCCAGCACTACCGCGGGGCAGGAAGAGACCCAGTACTTC
CASTTAGQEETQYF
>few|TRBV5-5|NA|TRBJ2-2
TGTGCCAGCAGCGCCCTGGAGGGCCTCACCGGGGAGCTGTTTTTT
CASSALEGLTGELFF
>few|TRBV12-3/TRBV12-4|TRBD1|TRBJ2-7
TGTGCCAGCAGTCCAGGGACAGGGGCTTGGGTCGAGCAGTACTTC
CASSPGTGAWVEQYF
>NA|TRBV6-2/TRBV6-3|TRBD1|TRBJ2-5
TGTGCCAGCAATAGAGGGACAGCGCAAGAGACCCAGTACTTC
CASNRGTAQETQYF
>many|TRBV6-2/TRBV6-3|NA|TRBJ2-5
TGTGCCAGCAGTTACGGGGGCAGGGAGAGACCCCAGTACTTC
CASSYGGRERPQYF
>many|TRBV12-3/TRBV12-4|NA|TRBJ1-5
TGTGCCAGCAGTCCCCTGGCAGGGCCTGTCCAATCGGGGAATCAGCCCCAGCATTTT
CASSPLAGPVQSGNQPQHF
>many|TRBV7-2|NA|TRBJ1-5
TGTGCCAGCAGCTTAGGGCCGAGGGGGAATGGTCAGCCCCAGCATTTT
CASSLGPRGNGQPQHF
>many|TRBV7-2|NA|TRBJ2-7
TGTGCCAGCAGCCCGGGTCTTGCGAGCTCCTACGAGCAGTACTTC
CASSPGLASSYEQYF
>few|TRBV19|NA|TRBJ2-1
TGTGCCAGTAGTATTGGCAGAGACAATGAGCAGTTCTTC
CASSIGRDNEQFF
>NA|TRBV10-2|TRBD2|TRBJ2-5
TGCGCCAGCAGTGAGTCTTTTAGCGGGAGGTCACAAGAGACCCAGTACTTC
CASSESFSGRSQETQYF
>few|TRBV20-1|TRBD2|TRBJ2-7
TGCAGTGCGCGGACTAGCGGGAGAACTCTGCAGTACTTC
CSARTSGRTLQYF
>many|TRBV6-2/TRBV6-3|NA|TRBJ2-1
TGTGCCAGCACCAAAAACGAGCAGGGTCTGTCATACAATGAGCAGTTCTTC
CASTKNEQGLSYNEQFF
>NA|TRBV9|NA|TRBJ1-4
TGTGCCAGCAGCGTAGGGGACGGAGATGAAAAACTGTTTTTT
CASSVGDGDEKLFF
>many|TRBV2|TRBD2|TRBJ2-1
TGTGCCAGCATGGGGACTAGCGGGAGGGCCCGTCCCAATGAGCAGTTCTTC
CASMGTSGRARPNEQFF
>NA|TRBV29-1|TRBD1|TRBJ2-3
TGCAGCGTGCAAACAGACAGGGGAGACACAGATACGCAGTATTTT
CSVQTDRGDTDTQYF
>NA|TRBV29-1|NA|TRBJ2-7
TGCAGCGTTGATCGGGGGTCGAGGGAGCAGTACTTC
CSVDRGSREQYF
>many|TRBV11-2|NA|TRBJ2-5
TGTGCCAGCAGCGACTTGGGGGGTCCGAGAGAGACCCAGTACTTC
CASSDLGGPRETQYF
>NA|TRBV15|NA|TRBJ2-6
TGTGCCACCAGCACGGGGTCTGGGGCCAACGTCCTGACTTTC
CATSTGSGANVLTF
>many|TRBV6-4|NA|TRBJ2-1
TGTGCCAGCAGTGACTGGGTTACCGGTGAGCAGTTCTTC
CASSDWVTGEQFF
>NA|TRBV28|NA|TRBJ2-5
TGTGCCAGCAGTTTGAGAGCGCAAGAGACCCAGTACTTC
CASSLRAQETQYF
>many|TRBV10-3|TRBD2|TRBJ2-2
TGTGCCATCGCGGGGACTAGCGGGAACACCGGGGAGCTGTTTTTT
CAIAGTSGNTGELFF
>few|TRBV6-6|TRBD1|TRBJ2-7
TGTGCCAGCAGTGCGGAGGGGACAGGGAACTACGAGCAGTACTTC
CASSAEGTGNYEQYF
>many|TRBV6-1|NA|TRBJ1-1
TGTGCCAGCAGGATTCGCAGGGGATTGAACACTGAAGCTTTCTTT
CASRIRRGLNTEAFF
>many|TRBV28|TRBD1|TRBJ2-7
TGTGCCAGCAGTCACAGGGGTTACGAGCAGTACTTC
CASSHRGYEQYF
>many|TRBV7-2|TRBD2|TRBJ2-7
TGTGCCAGCAGCCAAGGGACTAGCGGGGTCTTCTACGAGCAGTACTTC
CASSQGTSGVFYEQYF
>many|TRBV7-2|NA|TRBJ1-2
TGTGCCAGCAGCTTAGGGCCCAATTCTCGACAGAACTATGGCTACACCTTC
CASSLGPNSRQNYGYTF